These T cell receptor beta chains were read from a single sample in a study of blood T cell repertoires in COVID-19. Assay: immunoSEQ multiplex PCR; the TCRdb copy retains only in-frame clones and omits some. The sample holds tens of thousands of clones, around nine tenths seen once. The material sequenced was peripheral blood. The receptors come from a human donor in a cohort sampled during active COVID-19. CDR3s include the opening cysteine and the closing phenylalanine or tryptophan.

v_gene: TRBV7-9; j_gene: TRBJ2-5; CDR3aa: CASSRTGRQETQYF
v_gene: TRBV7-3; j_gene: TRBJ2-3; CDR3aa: CASSFRTSRDTQYF
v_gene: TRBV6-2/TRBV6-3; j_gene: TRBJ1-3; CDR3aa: CASSYAGASGNTIYF
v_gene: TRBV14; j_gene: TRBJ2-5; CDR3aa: CASSPLAGGRIQETQYF
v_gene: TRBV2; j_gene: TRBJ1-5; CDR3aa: CASRQDRPHQPQHF
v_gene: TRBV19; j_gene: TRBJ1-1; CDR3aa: CASSFLAQGTEAFF
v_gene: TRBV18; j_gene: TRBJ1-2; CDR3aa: CASSPAQYPNYGYTF
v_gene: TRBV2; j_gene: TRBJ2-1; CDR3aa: CASRGVAGFNNEQFF
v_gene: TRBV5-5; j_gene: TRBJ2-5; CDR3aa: CASSPLDRGRKETQYF
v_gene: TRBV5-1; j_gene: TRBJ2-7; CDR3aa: CASSLDGLAGNRCEQYF
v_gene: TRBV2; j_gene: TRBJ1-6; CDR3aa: CASQPGQGNGSPLHF
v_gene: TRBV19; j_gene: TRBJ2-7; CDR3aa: CARKGGYEQYF
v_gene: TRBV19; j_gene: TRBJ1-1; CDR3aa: CASSTQGSYTEAFF
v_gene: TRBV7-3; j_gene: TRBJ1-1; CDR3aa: CASSLWGGHTEAFF
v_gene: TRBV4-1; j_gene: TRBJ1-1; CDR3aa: CASSQTGRGTEAFF
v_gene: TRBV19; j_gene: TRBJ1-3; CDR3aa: CASSMWRSSGNTIYF
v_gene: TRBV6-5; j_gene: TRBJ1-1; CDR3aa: CASSYSVVQGVKAAFF
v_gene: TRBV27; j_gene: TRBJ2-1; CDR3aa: CASSARGVYNEQFF
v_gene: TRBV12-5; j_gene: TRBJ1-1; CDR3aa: CASGLARGQWTEAFF
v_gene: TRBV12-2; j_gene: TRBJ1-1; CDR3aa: CASRLDPGQRLNTEAFF
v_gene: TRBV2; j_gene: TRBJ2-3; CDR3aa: CASIPGQFTDTQYF
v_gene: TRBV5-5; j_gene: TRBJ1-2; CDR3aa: CASSLAGQGNTF
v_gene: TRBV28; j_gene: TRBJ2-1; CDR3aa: CASSLGLAGGRLHNEQFF
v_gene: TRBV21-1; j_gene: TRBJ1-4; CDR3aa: CASSLQGSNEKLFF
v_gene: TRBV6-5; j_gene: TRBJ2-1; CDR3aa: CASNLLAGGDNEQFF
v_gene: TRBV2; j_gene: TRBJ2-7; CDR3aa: CAGGGQGLFEQYF
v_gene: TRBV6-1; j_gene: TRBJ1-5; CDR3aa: CASSGGTGVDNQPQHF
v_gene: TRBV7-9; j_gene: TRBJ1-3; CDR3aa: CAGQGDGNTIYF
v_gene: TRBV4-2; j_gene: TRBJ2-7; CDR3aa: CASSQGGLAGYEQYF
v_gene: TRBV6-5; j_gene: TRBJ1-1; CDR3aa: CASSYPPGTGGMAFF
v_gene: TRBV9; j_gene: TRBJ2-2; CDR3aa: CASSTQTSLGELFF
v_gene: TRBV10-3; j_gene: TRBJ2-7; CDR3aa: CAISVGDEQYF
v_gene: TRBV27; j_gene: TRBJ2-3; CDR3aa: CASRPRVLFADTQYF
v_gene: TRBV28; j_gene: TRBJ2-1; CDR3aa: CASSGTGYIINNEQFF
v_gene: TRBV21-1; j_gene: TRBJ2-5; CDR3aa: CASTSQGVQETQYF
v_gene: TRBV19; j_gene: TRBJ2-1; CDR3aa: CASKEGGGYNEQFF
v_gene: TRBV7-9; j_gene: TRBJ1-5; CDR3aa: CASSPRTGDSNQPQHF
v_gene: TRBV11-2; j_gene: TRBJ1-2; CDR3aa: CASSLGEGAYGYTF